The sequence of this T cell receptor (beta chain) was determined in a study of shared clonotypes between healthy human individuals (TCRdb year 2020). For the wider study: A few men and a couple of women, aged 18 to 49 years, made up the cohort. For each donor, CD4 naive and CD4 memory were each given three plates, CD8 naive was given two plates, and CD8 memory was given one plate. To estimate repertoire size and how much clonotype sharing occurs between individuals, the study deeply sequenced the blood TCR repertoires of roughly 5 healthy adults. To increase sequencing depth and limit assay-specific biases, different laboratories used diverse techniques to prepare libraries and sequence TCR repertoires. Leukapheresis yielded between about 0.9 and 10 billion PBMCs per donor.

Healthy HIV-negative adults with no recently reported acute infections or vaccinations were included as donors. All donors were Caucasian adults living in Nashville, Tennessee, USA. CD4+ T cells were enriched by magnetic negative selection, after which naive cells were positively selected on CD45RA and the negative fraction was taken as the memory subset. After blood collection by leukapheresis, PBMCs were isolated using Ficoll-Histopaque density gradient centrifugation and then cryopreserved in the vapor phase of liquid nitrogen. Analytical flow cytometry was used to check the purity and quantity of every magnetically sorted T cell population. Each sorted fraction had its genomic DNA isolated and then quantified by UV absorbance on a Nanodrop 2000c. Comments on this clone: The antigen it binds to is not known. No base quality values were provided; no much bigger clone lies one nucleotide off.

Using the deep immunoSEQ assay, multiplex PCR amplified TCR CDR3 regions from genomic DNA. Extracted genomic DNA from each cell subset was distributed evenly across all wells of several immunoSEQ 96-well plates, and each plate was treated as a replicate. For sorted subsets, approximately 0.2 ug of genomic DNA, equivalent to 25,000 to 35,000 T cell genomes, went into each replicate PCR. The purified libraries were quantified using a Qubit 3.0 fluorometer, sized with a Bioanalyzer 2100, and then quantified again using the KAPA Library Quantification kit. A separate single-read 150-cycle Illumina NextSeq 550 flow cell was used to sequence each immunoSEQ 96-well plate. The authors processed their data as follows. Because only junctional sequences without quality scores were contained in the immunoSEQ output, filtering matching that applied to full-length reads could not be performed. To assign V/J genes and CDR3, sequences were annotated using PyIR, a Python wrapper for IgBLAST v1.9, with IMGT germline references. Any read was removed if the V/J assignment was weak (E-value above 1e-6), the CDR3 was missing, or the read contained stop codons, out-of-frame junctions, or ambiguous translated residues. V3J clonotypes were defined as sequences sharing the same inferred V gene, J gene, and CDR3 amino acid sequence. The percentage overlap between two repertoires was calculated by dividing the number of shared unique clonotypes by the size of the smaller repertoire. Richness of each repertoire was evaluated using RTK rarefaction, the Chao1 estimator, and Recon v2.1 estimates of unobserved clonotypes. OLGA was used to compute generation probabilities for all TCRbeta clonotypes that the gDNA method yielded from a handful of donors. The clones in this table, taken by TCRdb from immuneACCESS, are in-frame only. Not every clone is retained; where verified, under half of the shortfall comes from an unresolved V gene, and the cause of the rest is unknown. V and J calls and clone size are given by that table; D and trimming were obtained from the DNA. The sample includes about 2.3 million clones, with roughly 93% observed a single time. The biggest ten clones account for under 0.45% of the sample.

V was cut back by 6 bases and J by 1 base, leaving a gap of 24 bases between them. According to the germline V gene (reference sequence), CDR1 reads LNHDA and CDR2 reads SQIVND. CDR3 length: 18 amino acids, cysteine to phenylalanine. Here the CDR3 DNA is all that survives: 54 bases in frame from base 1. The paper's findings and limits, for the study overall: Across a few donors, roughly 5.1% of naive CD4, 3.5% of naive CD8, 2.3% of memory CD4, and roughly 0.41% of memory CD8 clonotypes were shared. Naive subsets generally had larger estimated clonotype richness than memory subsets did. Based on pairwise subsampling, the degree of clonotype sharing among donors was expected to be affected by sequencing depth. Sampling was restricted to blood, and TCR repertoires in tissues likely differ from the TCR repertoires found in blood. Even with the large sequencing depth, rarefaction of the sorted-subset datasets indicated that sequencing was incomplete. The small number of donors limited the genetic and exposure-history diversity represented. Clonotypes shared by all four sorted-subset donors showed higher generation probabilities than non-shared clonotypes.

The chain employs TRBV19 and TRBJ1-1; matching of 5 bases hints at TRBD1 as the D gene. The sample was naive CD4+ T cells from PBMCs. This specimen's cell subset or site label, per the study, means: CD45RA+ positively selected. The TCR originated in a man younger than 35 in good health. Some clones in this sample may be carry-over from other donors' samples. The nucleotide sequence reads TGTGCCAGTAGCGTCTCAATGGTCTTCGAGGGGACGAACACTGAAGCTTTCTTT. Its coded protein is CASSVSMVFEGTNTEAFF. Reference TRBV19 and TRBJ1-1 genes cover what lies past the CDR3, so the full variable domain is DGGITQSPKYLFRKEGQNVTLSCEQNLNHDAMYWYRQDPGQGLRLIYYSQIVNDFQKGDIAEGYSVSREKKESFPLTVTSAQKNPTAFYLCASSVSMVFEGTNTEAFFGQGTRLTVV.